This T cell receptor (beta chain) emerged from a study of T cell changes during pregnancy in multiple sclerosis. Trimming took off 2 bases at V and 2 bases at J, with 9 bases between the two ends. CDR1 and CDR2 (germline): MDHEN, SYDVKM. The CDR3 consists of 14 residues. The table came from immunoSEQ multiplex PCR; TCRdb's copy has only in-frame clones and leaves some out. The table shows tens of thousands of clones, with roughly 92% occurring only once. This sequence was found in a female donor with multiple sclerosis, enrolled in a pregnancy study. This sample comprised CD4+ T cells from peripheral blood mononuclear cells, obtained in the third trimester of pregnancy. The rearrangement joins TRBV28 to TRBJ1-1; D is possibly TRBD1 (5 bases). CDR3 protein: CASSLLGGNTEAFF. The CDR3 DNA is TGTGCCAGCAGTTTACTGGGGGGTAACACTGAAGCTTTCTTT.